This is a list of T cell receptor beta chains from one sample in a study of cytotoxic CD8 clonotypes in ibrutinib-treated CLL. The table came from immunoSEQ multiplex PCR; TCRdb's copy has only in-frame clones and leaves some out. Of about 25,000 clones listed, nearly 70% are singletons. Sequencing was performed on PBMCs, taken at disease progression, from a patient treated with ibrutinib. These receptors came from a human donor with chronic lymphocytic leukemia. Each CDR3 is given with its conserved first and last residue. A D gene is named only where the DNA matches it firmly. Expanded clones are given a class, and other clones once, few, many or no size at all.

>NA|few|TRBJ2-1|TRBV27
CASSLLGGAPYNEQFF
TGTGCCAGCAGTTTACTAGGGGGGGCACCCTACAATGAGCAGTTCTTC
>NA|NA|TRBJ2-7|TRBV5-4
CASSQTTGIYEQYF
TGCGCCAGCAGCCAAACTACAGGGATCTACGAGCAGTACTTC
>NA|NA|TRBJ1-1|TRBV4-1
CASSDRRTGAFF
TGCGCCAGCAGCGATAGACGGACTGGGGCTTTCTTT
>NA|NA|TRBJ1-2|TRBV29-1
CSVLPQGANYGYTF
TGCAGCGTACTCCCACAGGGTGCTAACTATGGCTACACCTTC
>NA|NA|TRBJ1-1|TRBV5-6
CASSYYRVGNTEAFF
TGTGCCAGCAGCTACTACAGGGTAGGGAACACTGAAGCTTTCTTT
>NA|few|TRBJ1-1|TRBV10-2
CASSGAPGGYTEAFF
TGCGCCAGCAGCGGGGCGCCGGGCGGGTACACTGAAGCTTTCTTT
>TRBD1|NA|TRBJ2-7|TRBV5-4
CASSPDREREQYF
TGTGCCAGCAGCCCGGACAGGGAGCGCGAGCAGTACTTC
>NA|NA|TRBJ1-1|TRBV6-5
CASSFGMYDTEAFF
TGTGCCAGCAGTTTCGGGATGTACGACACTGAAGCTTTCTTT
>NA|NA|TRBJ2-7|TRBV27
CASSLLGAHTYEQYF
TGTGCCAGCAGTTTGCTAGGGGCCCATACCTACGAGCAGTACTTC
>TRBD1|NA|TRBJ1-2|TRBV29-1
CSAQGGGYTF
TGCAGCGCACAGGGGGGAGGCTACACCTTC